This TCR beta chain was captured by sequencing in a study of identical twins. The CDR3 has 13 amino acids. V was pared by 5 bases and J by 1 base, with 8 bases between. General study points: For cord blood, abundant beta clonotypes had fewer insertions, unlike memory repertoires, which showed none.

This clonotype was recorded many times. As yet, its antigen is unknown. It was template switching that added a universal primer site, and there were unique molecular identifiers on the cDNA. TCRdb reanalysed the 5' RACE reads using MiXCR and keeps one entry per CDR3 protein. The table has about 340,000 distinct CDR3 sequences, roughly 12% seen once; the top ten hold about 7%. The same sample was also studied in work on yellow fever vaccine responses in identical twins.

V is TRBV12-3 or TRBV12-4 and J is TRBJ1-1, with a weak D call TRBD1 (5 bases). The TCR was taken from a woman aged 18-29 years in good health. Source material: CD8+ T cells sorted from blood. The CDR3 protein is CASSTTGNTEAFF. The CDR3 DNA reads TGTGCCAGCAGTACAACAGGGAACACTGAAGCTTTCTTT.